The entry that follows covers one TCR beta chain sequence. TCRdb keeps only in-frame clones here, not all; method: immunoSEQ multiplex PCR. The data hold a few hundred thousand clones, with less than 85% observed a single time. The data originate from a study of blood T cell repertoires in COVID-19. Study overall: COVID-19 samples, acute and convalescent, were from the United States, Italy and Spain. The analysed material was cDNA or gDNA that came from T cells, B-cell-depleted T cells, or PBMCs.

Germline assignment: CDR1 MNHEY and CDR2 SVGAGI. The CDR3 consists of 13 residues. V trimming: 6 bases; J trimming: 4 bases; junction bases outside the gene matches: 2. Specimen: peripheral blood. The TCR was taken from a man aged 60 to 75 who had recovered from COVID-19. The V and J genes are TRBV6-5 and TRBJ1-4; 7 bases line up with TRBD1. In nucleotides, the CDR3 is TGTGCCAGCAGGGGACAGTTTAATGAAAAACTGTTTTTT. This gives the protein CASRGQFNEKLFF.